This T cell receptor (beta chain) appears in the sequencing data of a study of shared T cell receptors in the human thymus. Measured with immunoSEQ multiplex PCR; TCRdb has only the in-frame clones, and not every one. This sample has hundreds of thousands of clones, with 95% found just once. The length of the CDR3 is 16 residues. Looked up from germline, CDR1 is SGHTA and CDR2 is FQGNSA. V lost 3 bases and J 0 bases, leaving 14 bases between the germline ends. This TCR was recovered from a human donor. Sequencing was done on a sample of thymocytes. The chain joins TRBV7-2 to TRBJ1-2; D is possibly TRBD1 (6 bases). In DNA, the CDR3 is TGTGCCAGCAGCTTCGGCCCCGGGGGCCCTAACTATGGCTACACCTTC. Its protein product is CASSFGPGGPNYGYTF.